The entry that follows covers one TCR beta chain sequence. Its target is unknown. Free of recent acute infections or vaccinations, the donors were healthy HIV-negative adults. V shed 4 bases and J 8 bases; nucleotides not matched to a gene: 11. This CDR3 spans 16 amino acids. Germline CDR1 is MNHEY and CDR2 is SMNVEV (reference sequence). The data are from a study of shared clonotypes between healthy human individuals. Whole-study findings and limits: Four donors shared about 4.8% of their naive CD4 clonotypes. Memory subsets generally showed smaller estimated richness than naive subsets did.

Clones were read by immunoSEQ multiplex PCR, and TCRdb kept only the in-frame ones, dropping some. This sample has about 100,000 clones; less than 80% occur once, and the top ten carry more than 20%. The genes are TRBV27 and TRBJ1-4, with 9 positions matching TRBD1. The source material was memory CD8+ T cells sorted from blood. As for subset: CD45RO+ cells pooled with CCR7-negative TemRA cells. This TCR came from a woman in her twenties or thirties in good health. The CDR3 protein is CASSSRPGQGKEKLFF. In DNA form, the CDR3 reads TGTGCCAGCAGTTCACGTCCGGGACAGGGAAAAGAAAAACTGTTTTTT.